Below are 3 T cell receptor beta chains sequenced from a single sample in a study of cytomegalovirus exposure and HLA in healthy donors. Here immunoSEQ multiplex PCR was the method, and the copy in TCRdb shows in-frame clones only, minus some. The repertoire holds 70,000 to 80,000 clones, with approximately 95% as singletons. Specimen: PBMCs. The receptors derive from a woman between 18 and 30 years old in good health and CMV-seropositive.

The gene calls are TRBV9 and TRBJ2-3; 8 positions match TRBD2. The junction had 14 bases not matched to a gene; V was cut back by 3 bases and J by 2 bases. This CDR3 has 18 amino acids. Germline CDR1 reads SGDLS; CDR2 reads YYNGEE. Here the CDR3 reads CASSGTSSGNLPTDTQYF. CDR3 bases: TGTGCCAGCAGCGGAACTAGTAGCGGGAACTTACCCACAGATACGCAGTATTTT.

V usage is TRBV19 and J usage is TRBJ1-1; tentative D call: TRBD1 (5 bases). Germline CDR1 LNHDA, CDR2 SQIVND (reference sequence). V lost 0 bases and J lost 4, with 12 bases in between. This CDR3 contains 15 residues. This CDR3 reads CASSIDAGDRTEAFF. The DNA for the CDR3 is TGTGCCAGTAGTATAGACGCGGGGGATCGCACTGAAGCTTTCTTT.

The rearrangement joins TRBV5-4 to TRBJ2-3; perhaps TRBD2 as D (5 bases). The V gene's germline CDR1 is SGHNT and CDR2 YYREEE (reference sequence). The V gene lost 5 bases and the J gene lost 1 base, with 11 bases spanning the gap. There are 14 residues in the CDR3. The chain's CDR3 is CASSWGDGTDTQYF. CDR3 nucleotides: TGTGCCAGCAGTTGGGGAGACGGCACAGATACGCAGTATTTT.